This record covers a single T cell receptor beta chain. The germline CDR1 and CDR2 sequences are MNHEY and SVGAGI. CDR3 length: 16 residues. V shed 4 bases, J shed 3 bases, and the junction held 5 bases outside the gene matches. One Seattle source followed patients from active infection through their disease course. This entry comes from a study of blood T cell repertoires in COVID-19. In the study overall: Sample material is recorded as cDNA or gDNA derived from T cells, B-cell-depleted T cells, or PBMCs.

Per the original methods: Amplified reference gene primers provided the basis for estimating nucleated cell counts. Assay used: immunoSEQ multiplex PCR; TCRdb lists only in-frame clones, some missing. Clonal size and the V and J genes are those of that table, whereas D and trimming came from the DNA. The sample has 140,000 to 150,000 clones, approximately 90% seen once. The receptor was derived from a human donor with COVID-19, enrolled during active disease. The donor label of this sample is uncertain. V usage is TRBV6-5 and J usage is TRBJ2-1; 11 nucleotides line up with TRBD2. The sequenced sample consisted of peripheral blood. The CDR3, as DNA: TGTGCCAGCAGTTCGGGACTAGCGGCTAACTACAATGAGCAGTTCTTC. Translated: CASSSGLAANYNEQFF.